Following are 26 T cell receptor beta chains from one sample sequenced in a study of T cell responses to AZD1222 COVID-19 vaccine. Method: immunoSEQ multiplex PCR; TCRdb's copy keeps in-frame clones and lacks some. The repertoire holds around 84,000 clones, with roughly nine tenths as singletons. The sequenced sample was peripheral blood, obtained on day 0 of AZD1222 vaccination. These receptors were obtained from an adult in good health.

The rearrangement links TRBV15 to TRBJ2-7, with D perhaps matching TRBD2 (5 bases). CDR3 length: 13 amino acids. V was pared by 8 bases and J by 0 bases, with 11 bases between. Germline CDR1 reads LNHNV; CDR2 reads YYDKDF (reference sequence). As DNA, the CDR3 is TGTGCCACCTCAGCGGAGATCTCCTACGAGCAGTACTTC. Its translation is CATSAEISYEQYF.

This sequence joins TRBV29-1 and TRBJ1-4, with 9 bases aligning to TRBD1. The CDR3 contains 12 residues. Looked up from germline, CDR1 is SQVTM and CDR2 is ANQGSEA. J was trimmed by 6 bases and V by 7 bases; bases with no gene match: 3. The CDR3 DNA follows: TGCAGCGCCGGGACAGGGTATGAAAAACTGTTTTTT. Translating gives CSAGTGYEKLFF.

This clone was seen a single time. V gene TRBV10-2 combines with J gene TRBJ2-3; D tentatively reads TRBD1 or TRBD2 (5 bases each). Per germline, CDR1 WSHSY and CDR2 SAAADI. Trimming removed 6 bases at V and 1 base at J, with 11 bases between. The CDR3 totals 14 residues. The CDR3 protein is CASRRDQGTDTQYF. CDR3 coding DNA: TGCGCCAGCAGACGGGACCAAGGCACAGATACGCAGTATTTT.

This clone was observed once. The rearrangement links TRBV28 to TRBJ2-7, with D uncertain. CDR3 length: 12 amino acids. The germline V gene encodes CDR1 MDHEN and CDR2 SYDVKM. Trimming took off 2 bases at V and 3 bases at J, with 5 bases between the two ends. DNA for the CDR3: TGTGCCAGCAGTTTAATGGGCTACGAGCAGTACTTC. Amino acid sequence: CASSLMGYEQYF.

The V gene is TRBV9, the J gene TRBJ1-4; 11 nucleotides line up with TRBD1. This CDR3 is 17 amino acids long. Germline V gene sequence: CDR1 SGDLS, CDR2 YYNGEE. The V gene end was trimmed by 0 bases and the J gene end by 6 bases; junction bases not matched to a gene: 7. CDR3 DNA sequence: TGTGCCAGCAGCGTAGCTATAGGGGACAGGGGGGATGAAAAACTGTTTTTT. Translation gives CASSVAIGDRGDEKLFF.

This clone was seen a handful of times. This chain connects TRBV4-1 to TRBJ2-7; 8 bases are shared with TRBD2. This CDR3 region has 16 residues. Germline lookup yields CDR1 MGHRA and CDR2 YSYEKL. The V gene end was trimmed by 1 base and the J gene end by 7 bases; junction bases not matched to a gene: 12. Here the CDR3 reads CASSQGPGLGLREQYF. CDR3 nucleotides: TGCGCCAGCAGCCAAGGACCGGGACTAGGGTTACGGGAGCAGTACTTC.

V is TRBV27 and J is TRBJ2-1; 14 nucleotides match TRBD2. The CDR3 loop spans 20 amino acids. From germline, CDR1 is MNHEY and CDR2 SMNVEV (reference sequence). Losses at the gene ends were 8 bases for V and 1 base for J; bases not matched to a gene: 16. The CDR3 region has the DNA TGTGCCAGCGGGACACTACCGGGACTAGCGGGAGTTTGGTCCTACAATGAGCAGTTCTTC. Its protein is CASGTLPGLAGVWSYNEQFF.

The rearrangement uses TRBV13 and TRBJ2-3; D call uncertain. Per germline, CDR1 PRHDT and CDR2 FYEKMQ (reference sequence). Between the trimmed V and J ends, which lost 0 bases and 0 bases, there was a span of 10 bases. The CDR3 runs 16 residues. The CDR3 spells CASSLGQVYSTDTQYF. CDR3 in DNA: TGTGCCAGCAGCTTAGGCCAAGTCTATAGCACAGATACGCAGTATTTT.

This chain connects TRBV6-2 or TRBV6-3 to TRBJ2-1; 15 bases match TRBD2. J lost 9 bases, V lost 6 bases, and 6 bases had no gene match. CDR1 MNHEY and CDR2 SVGEGT come from the germline V gene. The CDR3 spans 15 residues. The CDR3 is CASSRTSGRAGEQFF. The DNA for the CDR3 is TGTGCCAGCAGCCGGACTAGCGGGAGGGCCGGTGAGCAGTTCTTC.

This clone has just one count. This rearrangement joins TRBV28 to TRBJ2-7; D uncertain. V shed 3 bases and J shed 2 bases, with 8 bases lying between them. The CDR3 spans 13 residues. CDR1 and CDR2 from the germline V gene are MDHEN and SYDVKM. The CDR3 bases are TGTGCCAGCAGTTTGTCCCCGGCCTACGAGCAGTACTTC. Translating gives CASSLSPAYEQYF.

J is TRBJ1-1 and V is TRBV7-3; 7 bases are a match to TRBD1. The CDR3 length is 13 residues. CDR1 and CDR2 (germline): SGHTA, FQGTGA. V lost 2 bases and J lost 5; bases outside the gene matches: 2. The CDR3 spells CASSLDRVTEAFF. Here the CDR3 DNA reads TGTGCCAGCAGCTTAGACAGGGTAACTGAAGCTTTCTTT.

V and J are TRBV18 and TRBJ1-1; TRBD1 agrees at 10 bases. The CDR3 covers 15 residues. In germline, CDR1 is KGHSH, CDR2 LQKENI. V lost 2 bases and J lost 5; bases outside the gene matches: 5. This chain's CDR3 is CASSPGTGQGTEAFF. As DNA, the CDR3 is TGTGCCAGCTCACCAGGTACGGGACAGGGGACTGAAGCTTTCTTT.

The chain joins TRBV7-8 to TRBJ2-2; TRBD2 matches at 8 bases. Germline V gives CDR1 SGHVS, CDR2 FQNEAQ. The CDR3 is 15 residues long. Trimming removed 6 bases from V and 5 bases from J; junction bases left unmatched: 8. Here the CDR3 reads CASSAPGLVTGELFF. The CDR3 DNA reads TGTGCCAGCAGTGCCCCGGGACTAGTGACCGGGGAGCTGTTTTTT.

The gene calls are TRBV5-5 and TRBJ2-7; 13 nucleotides line up with TRBD2. The CDR3 consists of 14 residues. Germline CDR1 is SGHKS and CDR2 is YYEKEE (reference sequence). Trimming took 6 bases from V and 5 from J; bases not matched to a gene: 5. CDR3 sequence (DNA): TGTGCCAGCAACGGACTAGCGGGAGCCCACGAGCAGTACTTC. Protein: CASNGLAGAHEQYF.

V and J are TRBV5-6 and TRBJ2-7; 8 nucleotides agree with TRBD1. J lost 2 bases, V lost 4 bases, and 5 bases had no gene match. The germline V gene has CDR1 SGHDT and CDR2 YYEEEE. The CDR3 has 14 residues. CDR3 bases: TGTGCCAGCAGCGGGGACAGGCAAACCTACGAGCAGTACTTC. Encoded protein: CASSGDRQTYEQYF.

This chain connects TRBV6-5 to TRBJ1-1; no reliable D call. V lost 10 bases and J 1 base, leaving 10 bases between the germline ends. Looked up from germline, CDR1 is MNHEY and CDR2 is SVGAGI. The CDR3 runs to 12 residues. Here the CDR3 reads CATQTGNTEAFF. CDR3 sequence (DNA): TGTGCCACCCAGACTGGGAACACTGAAGCTTTCTTT.

V usage is TRBV14 and J usage is TRBJ1-1; D uncertain. V was cut by 4 bases and J by 1 base, with 7 bases left in between. Germline V lookup: CDR1 SGHDN, CDR2 FVKESK. The CDR3 spans 13 residues. The CDR3 spells CASSRGRNTEAFF. DNA for the CDR3: TGTGCCAGCAGCCGGGGTAGGAACACTGAAGCTTTCTTT.

The chain joins TRBV9 to TRBJ2-3, with 11 bases matching TRBD2. This CDR3 has 20 residues. Germline V gene data show CDR1 as SGDLS and CDR2 as YYNGEE. V was clipped by 3 bases and J by 4 bases; unmatched bases: 19. The CDR3 bases are TGTGCCAGCAGCGCCCCCCTACTAGCGGGAGATGGTGGGCGGGCAGATACGCAGTATTTT. Translation: CASSAPLLAGDGGRADTQYF.

This chain connects TRBV28 to TRBJ2-1; D is unresolved. CDR3 length: 11 amino acids. Germline V lookup: CDR1 MDHEN, CDR2 SYDVKM. CDR3 sequence: CASSSYNEQFF. For the CDR3, the DNA is TGTGCTAGCTCTAGCTACAATGAGCAGTTCTTC.

The V gene is TRBV6-2 or TRBV6-3, the J gene TRBJ1-2; a possible D gene is TRBD1 (5 bases). The germline CDR1 and CDR2 sequences are MNHEY and SVGEGT. CDR3 length: 16 residues. Trimming stripped 6 bases from V and 2 bases from J, with 19 bases between. CDR3: CASSPNTGGRNYGYTF. The CDR3 DNA reads TGTGCCAGCAGCCCCAATACGGGGGGAAGAAACTATGGCTACACCTTC.

The rearrangement links TRBV15 to TRBJ1-2; D gene ambiguous. Germline lookup yields CDR1 LNHNV and CDR2 YYDKDF (reference sequence). The CDR3 totals 13 residues. Trimming left V 2 bases short and J 8 bases short, with 12 bases between. In nucleotides, the CDR3 is TGTGCCACCAGCAGACGGGCCCCGGAGGGCTACACCTTC. It translates to CATSRRAPEGYTF.

The V call is TRBV11-2, the J call TRBJ2-1, with 10 bases identical to TRBD2. V was pared by 3 bases and J by 3 bases, with 2 bases of the junction left unmatched. The CDR3 is made up of 15 amino acids. Germline V gene sequence: CDR1 SGHAT, CDR2 FQNNGV. This CDR3 is CASSFSSGGYNEQFF. Written as DNA, the CDR3 is TGTGCCAGCAGCTTTTCTAGCGGGGGCTACAATGAGCAGTTCTTC.

The chain links TRBV28 to TRBJ1-2, with D possibly being TRBD1 (5 bases). The V gene's germline CDR1 is MDHEN and CDR2 SYDVKM. Trimming stripped 3 bases from V and 6 bases from J, with 14 bases between. This CDR3 contains 14 residues. For the CDR3, the DNA is TGTGCCAGCAGTTTTGGCGGGGCCGGGGATGGCTACACCTTC. Its protein product is CASSFGGAGDGYTF.

The chain carries TRBV5-6 and TRBJ1-4, with a weak D call TRBD1 (5 bases). Germline V gene lookup returns CDR1 SGHDT and CDR2 YYEEEE. The V end lost 2 bases, the J end lost 7 bases, and 12 bases lay between the germline ends. There are 14 residues in the CDR3. This CDR3 reads CASSFTGQGEKLFF. The CDR3 region has the DNA TGTGCCAGCAGCTTCACGGGGCAAGGTGAAAAACTGTTTTTT.

The chain joins TRBV19 to TRBJ2-1; D perhaps matches TRBD2 (6 bases). Looked up from germline, CDR1 is LNHDA and CDR2 is SQIVND (reference sequence). This CDR3 contains 15 residues. V lost 4 bases and J lost 2, with 12 bases in between. The CDR3 sequence is CASSSPGEAYNEQFF. CDR3 bases: TGTGCCAGTAGTAGTCCGGGAGAGGCCTACAATGAGCAGTTCTTC.

This clone appeared a few times. This sequence joins TRBV7-8 and TRBJ1-5; D perhaps matches TRBD1 (6 bases). CDR1 and CDR2 from the germline V gene are SGHVS and FQNEAQ. Trimming took 5 bases from V and 1 from J, leaving 18 bases between them. The length of the CDR3 is 17 residues. The chain's CDR3 is CASSRLATGSSNQPQHF. In DNA form, the CDR3 reads TGTGCCAGCAGCCGTCTCGCTACAGGGTCCAGCAATCAGCCCCAGCATTTT.